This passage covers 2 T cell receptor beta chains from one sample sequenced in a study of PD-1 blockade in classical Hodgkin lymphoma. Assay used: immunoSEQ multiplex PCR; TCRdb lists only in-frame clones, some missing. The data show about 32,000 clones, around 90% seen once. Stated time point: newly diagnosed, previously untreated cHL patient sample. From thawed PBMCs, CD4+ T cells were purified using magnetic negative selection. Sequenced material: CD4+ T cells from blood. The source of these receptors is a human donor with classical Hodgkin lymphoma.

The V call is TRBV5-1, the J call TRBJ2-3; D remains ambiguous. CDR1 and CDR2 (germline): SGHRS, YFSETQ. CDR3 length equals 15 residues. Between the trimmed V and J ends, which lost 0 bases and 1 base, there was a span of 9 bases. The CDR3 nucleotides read TGCGCCAGCAGCTTGGAAGGGCCCGGCACAGATACGCAGTATTTT. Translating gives CASSLEGPGTDTQYF. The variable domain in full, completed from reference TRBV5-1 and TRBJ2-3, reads KAGVTQTPRYLIKTRGQQVTLSCSPISGHRSVSWYQQTPGQGLQFLFEYFSETQRNKGNFPGRFSGRQFSNSRSEMNVSTLELGDSALYLCASSLEGPGTDTQYFGPGTRLTVL.

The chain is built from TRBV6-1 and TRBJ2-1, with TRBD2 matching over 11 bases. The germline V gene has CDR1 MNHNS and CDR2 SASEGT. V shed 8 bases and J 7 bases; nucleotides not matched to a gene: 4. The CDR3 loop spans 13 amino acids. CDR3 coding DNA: TGTGCCAGCGCGGCTAGCGGGAGGAATGAGCAGTTCTTC. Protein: CASAASGRNEQFF.